A single T cell receptor (beta chain) is shown here with its context. V was clipped by 3 bases and J by 4 bases; unmatched bases: 6. Germline V gives CDR1 SGHRS, CDR2 YFSETQ. The CDR3 runs 14 residues. Sequenced by immunoSEQ multiplex PCR; TCRdb stores in-frame clones only, minus some. This table has some 1.5 million clones, roughly 98% appearing once. This sample stems from a study of shared clonotypes between healthy human individuals. The TCR originated in a man aged 30-40 years in good health. The V call is TRBV5-1, the J call TRBJ2-5; the match to TRBD1 covers 7 bases. Sequencing input: naive CD4+ T cells sorted from blood. Subset defined: CD45RA+ positively selected. The CDR3 DNA is TGCGCCAGCAGCTCGGACAGGACGGGAGAGACCCAGTACTTC. Translating it yields CASSSDRTGETQYF.